Sequencing of this T cell receptor beta chain was carried out in a study of shared clonotypes between healthy human individuals (TCRdb year 2020). Regarding the study in general: Two women and three men aged 18 to 49 years were included in the cohort. For each donor, three plates each were used for CD4 naive and CD4 memory, two plates were used for CD8 naive, and one plate was used for CD8 memory. Blood TCR repertoires of about five healthy adults were deeply sequenced to estimate repertoire size and the extent of clonotype sharing between individuals. Different laboratories and diverse techniques were used to prepare libraries and sequence TCR repertoires, to increase sequencing depth and limit assay-specific biases. Between about 0.8 and 9 billion PBMCs per donor were obtained by leukapheresis. What the research found in general, with its limitations: Compared with non-shared clonotypes, clonotypes shared by all four sorted-subset donors had higher generation probabilities. The small number of donors limited the genetic and exposure-history diversity represented. Larger estimated clonotype richness was generally found for naive subsets than for memory subsets. Rarefaction of sorted-subset datasets indicated incomplete sequencing despite the large sequencing depth. When several donors were compared, the shared fraction of clonotypes was about 5.2% for naive CD4, over 3% for naive CD8, about 2.4% for memory CD4, and 0.3% to 0.5% for memory CD8. Based on pairwise subsampling, the degree of clonotype sharing among donors was expected to be affected by sequencing depth. Sampling was limited to blood, and TCR repertoires in tissue likely differ from TCR repertoires in blood.

Comment on this clone: The specificity of this receptor is unknown. Base qualities are not at hand, and no much larger clone is one base apart.

Using the deep immunoSEQ assay, multiplex PCR amplified TCR CDR3 regions from genomic DNA. Extracted genomic DNA from each cell subset was spread evenly across all wells of several immunoSEQ 96-well plates, with each plate serving as a replicate. Each replicate PCR for sorted subsets received about 200 ng genomic DNA, equal to about 30,000 T cell genomes. Purified libraries were measured with a Qubit 3.0 fluorometer, size-checked on a Bioanalyzer 2100, and measured again with the KAPA Library Quantification kit. Every immunoSEQ 96-well plate was sequenced on a dedicated single-read 150-cycle Illumina NextSeq 550 flow cell. As for the authors' bioinformatics: The immunoSEQ output contained only junctional sequences without quality scores, so filtering could not match that applied to full-length reads. To assign V/J genes and CDR3, sequences were annotated against IMGT germline references using PyIR, a Python wrapper for IgBLAST v1.9. Reads with weak V/J assignments (E-value above 1e-6), missing CDR3, stop codons, out-of-frame junctions, or ambiguous translated residues were removed. V3J clonotypes were defined as sequences sharing an identical inferred V gene, J gene, and CDR3 amino acid sequence. Percentage overlap between repertoires was calculated by dividing the number of shared unique clonotypes by the size of the smaller repertoire. Richness of each repertoire was evaluated using RTK rarefaction, the Chao1 estimator, and Recon v2.1 estimates of unobserved clonotypes. OLGA was used to compute generation probabilities for all TCRbeta clonotypes that the gDNA method yielded from a few donors. Sourced from immuneACCESS, this table was stored by TCRdb with only in-frame sequences that have V and J called. A share of the clones is absent; for the studies checked, an unresolved V gene accounts for under half, and the remainder has no known explanation. D and trimming were read from the DNA, whereas the V and J calls and clone size are those reported in that table. For this sample the table gives under 850,000 clones, of which 72% were detected only once. Approximately 1.7% of the sample is in the top ten clones.

Donors were healthy HIV-negative adults with no recently reported acute infections or vaccinations. Only Caucasian adults living in Nashville, Tennessee, USA were represented among the donors. CD4+ T cells were enriched through magnetic negative selection, after which naive cells were positively selected on CD45RA and the remaining negative fraction served as the memory subset. Blood was obtained by leukapheresis, after which PBMCs were separated by Ficoll-Histopaque density gradient centrifugation and cryopreserved in liquid nitrogen vapor phase. Purity and quantity of every magnetically sorted T cell population were checked by analytical flow cytometry. Genomic DNA was isolated from each sorted fraction and quantified by UV absorbance on a Nanodrop 2000c. V drops 5 bases and J drops 5 bases, leaving 16 bases in between. As encoded in the germline V gene, CDR1 is SGHAT while CDR2 is FQNNGV. Including cysteine and phenylalanine, the CDR3 has 15 amino acids. The DNA shown is the 45-base CDR3, in frame from base 1.

The rearrangement combines TRBV11-2 with TRBJ2-1; 6 matching bases give a weak D call of TRBD2. The sequence derives from a woman younger than 45 in good health. Sequences were obtained from memory CD4+ T cells sorted from blood. The label giving this sample's cell subset or site can be read as: CD45RA-negative fraction. The CDR3 protein: CASSHGGTDHNEQFF. The bases are TGTGCCAGCAGCCATGGGGGGACCGATCACAATGAGCAGTTCTTC. With all but the CDR3 taken from the reference TRBV11-2 and TRBJ2-1 genes, the full variable domain is: EAGVAQSPRYKIIEKRQSVAFWCNPISGHATLYWYQQILGQGPKLLIQFQNNGVVDDSQLPKDRFSAERLKGVDSTLKIQPAKLEDSAVYLCASSHGGTDHNEQFFGPGTRLTVL.